The source of this T cell receptor (beta chain) is a study of cytomegalovirus exposure and HLA in healthy donors. In the study overall: A subsequent analysis reported that the 95 to 150 validation repertoires were produced on the same platform that had also been used for the approximately 710 first-cohort repertoires. Study conclusions and caveats: According to the study, roughly 160 TCR beta chains were cytomegalovirus-associated.

This clone was seen more than once but under ten times. Its antigen is not identified. The validation cohort, a group of more than 95 subjects, included the donors and was separate from the roughly 620-subject first cohort. The repertoire was sequenced with immunoSEQ multiplex PCR; TCRdb's copy has only in-frame clones and lacks some. This repertoire shows under 250,000 clones, roughly 87% found once; its top ten account for about 12%. Sample: PBMCs. This TCR was sampled from a man between 18 and 29 years old in good health and CMV-seropositive.

This CDR3 reads CASSQVTGRNQPQHF. The CDR3 nucleotides are TGCGCCAGCAGCCAAGTCACAGGGAGGAATCAGCCCCAGCATTTT. The chain joins TRBV4-1 to TRBJ1-5, with D tentatively TRBD1 (6 bases). V was pared by 1 base and J by 4 bases, with 11 bases between. The CDR3 covers 15 residues. The germline CDR1 and CDR2 sequences are MGHRA and YSYEKL.